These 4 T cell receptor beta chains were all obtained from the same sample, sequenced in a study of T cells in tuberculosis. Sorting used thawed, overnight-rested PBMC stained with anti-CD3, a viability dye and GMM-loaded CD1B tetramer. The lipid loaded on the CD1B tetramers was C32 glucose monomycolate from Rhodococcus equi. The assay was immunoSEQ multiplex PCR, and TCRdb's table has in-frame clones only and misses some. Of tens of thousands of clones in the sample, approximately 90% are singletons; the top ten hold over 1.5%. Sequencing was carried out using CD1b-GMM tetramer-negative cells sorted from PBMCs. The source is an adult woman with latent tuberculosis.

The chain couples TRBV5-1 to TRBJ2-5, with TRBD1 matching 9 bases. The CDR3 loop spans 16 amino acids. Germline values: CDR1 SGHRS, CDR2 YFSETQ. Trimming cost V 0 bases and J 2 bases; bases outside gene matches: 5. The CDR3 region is CASSLARGTGQETQYF. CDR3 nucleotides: TGCGCCAGCAGCTTGGCGAGAGGGACAGGGCAAGAGACCCAGTACTTC.

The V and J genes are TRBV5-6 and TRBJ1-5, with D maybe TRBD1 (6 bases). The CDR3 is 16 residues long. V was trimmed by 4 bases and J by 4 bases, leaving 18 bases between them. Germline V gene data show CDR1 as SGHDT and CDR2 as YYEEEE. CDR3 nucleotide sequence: TGTGCCAGCAGCCGAAGGGGGGGGGCTGGGAATCAGCCCCAGCATTTT. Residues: CASSRRGGAGNQPQHF.

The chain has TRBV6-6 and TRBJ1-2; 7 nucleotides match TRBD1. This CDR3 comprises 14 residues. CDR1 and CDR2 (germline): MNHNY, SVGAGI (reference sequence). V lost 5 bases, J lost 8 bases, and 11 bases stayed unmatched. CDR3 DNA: TGTGCCAGCAGTACCGGACAGGTCCGCGGGGGCTACACCTTC. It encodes CASSTGQVRGGYTF.

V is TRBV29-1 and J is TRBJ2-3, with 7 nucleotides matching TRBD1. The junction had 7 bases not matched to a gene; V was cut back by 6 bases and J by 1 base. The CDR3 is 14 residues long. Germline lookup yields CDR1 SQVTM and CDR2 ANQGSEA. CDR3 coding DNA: TGCAGCGTGTTGGACAGGCAACGCACAGATACGCAGTATTTT. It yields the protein CSVLDRQRTDTQYF.